These 13 T cell receptor beta chains were all obtained from the same sample, sequenced in a study of T cell repertoires in cytomegalovirus infection. Each CDR3 protein is one row after TCRdb ran MiXCR on the reads. The sample has about 310,000 distinct CDR3 sequences, 25% seen once; the top ten hold approximately 12%. These TCRs' antigens remain unknown. Material: cultured PBMCs, obtained from culture after CMV antigen stimulation. All receptors come from a human donor in good health (CMV status not recorded). Some clones in this sample may be carry-over from other donors' samples.

This clonotype was recorded a few times. This rearrangement joins TRBV5-1 to TRBJ2-3; D remains ambiguous. This CDR3 region has 9 residues. Germline V gene data show CDR1 as SGHRS and CDR2 as YFSETQ. The V end lost 9 bases, the J end lost 7 bases, and 6 bases lay between the germline ends. CDR3 in DNA: TGCGCCATCGCCTATACGCAGTATTTT. Translation: CAIAYTQYF.

The J gene is TRBJ2-3, the V gene TRBV3-1, with TRBD2 matching 15 bases. Germline CDR1 and CDR2: LGHDT and YNNKEL (reference sequence). After removal of 2 bases from V and 4 bases from J, the junction contained 7 bases not matched to a gene. CDR3 size: 18 residues. CDR3 sequence (DNA): TGTGCCAGCAGCCAAAGGGGACTAGCGGGAGGAGGCGCAGATACGCAGTATTTT. Amino acids: CASSQRGLAGGGADTQYF.

The table lists this clonotype with a few counts. The chain links TRBV18 to TRBJ2-5; D is perhaps TRBD2 (5 bases). Trimming removed 2 bases from V and 2 bases from J, with 9 bases in between. Germline V gives CDR1 KGHSH, CDR2 LQKENI. This CDR3 has 14 residues. The CDR3 region has the DNA TGTGCCAGCTCACCAATAAGCGGTCAAGAGACCCAGTACTTC. It encodes CASSPISGQETQYF.

The chain uses TRBV7-2 and TRBJ2-1, with 11 nucleotides matching TRBD1. The CDR3 extends over 13 amino acids. The V gene's germline CDR1 is SGHTA and CDR2 FQGNSA. Trimming cost V 5 bases and J 8 bases; bases outside gene matches: 2. CDR3 bases: TGTGCCAGCAGCGCGGACAGGGGGCATGAGCAGTTCTTC. Its protein is CASSADRGHEQFF.

The chain links TRBV7-9 to TRBJ2-6; D not certain. The ends were cut back, 3 bases at V and 0 bases at J, with 3 bases in the middle. Germline V gives CDR1 SEHNR, CDR2 FQNEAQ (reference sequence). CDR3 length equals 14 residues. The CDR3 sequence: CASSFPSGANVLTF. CDR3 DNA sequence: TGTGCCAGCAGCTTTCCCTCTGGGGCCAACGTCCTGACTTTC.

This clonotype has only a few counts. The chain is built from TRBV9 and TRBJ2-1, with 7 nucleotides matching TRBD2. Per the germline V gene, CDR1 is SGDLS and CDR2 is YYNGEE. The CDR3 totals 16 residues. The ends lost 2 bases at V and 7 bases at J; junction bases unmatched: 12. The CDR3 spells CASSVYREVGLNEQFF. The CDR3 region has the DNA TGTGCCAGCAGCGTGTACCGGGAGGTAGGGTTAAATGAGCAGTTCTTC.

The chain has TRBV11-2 and TRBJ2-7; no clear D gene. Germline assignment: CDR1 SGHAT and CDR2 FQNNGV. Trimming stripped 5 bases from V and 6 bases from J, with 14 bases between. The CDR3 consists of 13 residues. CDR3 region: CASSIRAAGEQYV. The DNA of the CDR3 is TGTGCCAGCAGCATCCGGGCCGCCGGCGAGCAGTACGTC.

J is TRBJ2-2 and V is TRBV6-2 or TRBV6-3; TRBD2 agrees at 11 bases. Germline lookup yields CDR1 MNHEY and CDR2 SVGEGT. Unmatched junction bases numbered 12, after V lost 5 bases and J lost 4 bases. This CDR3 contains 18 residues. In nucleotides, the CDR3 is TGTGCCAGCAGTCACACCAAAACTAGCGGGAGTTTCACCGGGGAGCTGTTTTTT. It encodes CASSHTKTSGSFTGELFF.

The table lists this clonotype with many counts. The gene calls are TRBV7-2 and TRBJ2-3; 7 nucleotides align to TRBD1. Germline V gene sequence: CDR1 SGHTA, CDR2 FQGNSA. This CDR3 contains 14 residues. Unmatched junction bases numbered 9, after V lost 5 bases and J lost 7 bases. CDR3 loop: CASSPYRDSNTQYF. In nucleotides, the CDR3 is TGTGCCAGCAGCCCCTACCGGGACAGTAATACGCAGTATTTT.

V usage is TRBV30 and J usage is TRBJ1-5, with D hard to call. CDR3 size: 14 residues. Germline CDR1 is GTSNPN and CDR2 is SVGIG (reference sequence). V lost 2 bases, J lost 1 base, and 9 bases lay in between. This CDR3 is CAWSPRWSNQPQHF. In DNA, the CDR3 is TGTGCCTGGAGTCCTCGGTGGAGCAATCAGCCCCAGCATTTT.

In this sample, this clonotype turned up a few times. The rearrangement joins TRBV6-5 to TRBJ1-6; no firm D call. Trimming removed 2 bases at V and 7 bases at J, with 12 bases between. CDR3 size: 15 residues. Per germline, CDR1 MNHEY and CDR2 SVGAGI. The chain's CDR3 is CASSYRGLGNSPLHF. CDR3 in DNA: TGTGCCAGCAGTTACCGGGGTTTGGGAAATTCACCCCTCCACTTT.

The sample holds many counts of this clonotype. J is TRBJ2-1 and V is TRBV7-3; TRBD2 matches at 7 bases. J gave up 4 bases and V 8 bases, and 8 bases lay outside the gene matches. The CDR3 has 14 residues. Germline V gene data show CDR1 as SGHTA and CDR2 as FQGTGA. CDR3 in amino acids: CASSRLAEYNEQFF. CDR3 bases: TGTGCCAGCTCTCGACTAGCCGAATACAATGAGCAGTTCTTC. The full variable domain, in which reference TRBV7-3 and TRBJ2-1 provide the parts outside the CDR3, is GAGVSQTPSNKVTEKGKYVELRCDPISGHTALYWYRQSLGQGPEFLIYFQGTGAADDSGLPNDRFFAVRPEGSVSTLKIQRTERGDSAVYLCASSRLAEYNEQFFGPGTRLTVL.

In its sample, this clonotype was seen a few times. The chain uses TRBV27 and TRBJ2-1; D unresolved. Germline CDR1 is MNHEY and CDR2 is SMNVEV (reference sequence). Trimming removed 5 bases at V and 3 bases at J, with 5 bases between. The CDR3 is 12 residues long. CDR3 sequence: CASSMDYNEQFF. DNA for the CDR3: TGTGCCAGCAGTATGGACTACAATGAGCAGTTCTTC.